The 8 T cell receptor beta chains below were found in one sample sequenced in a study of chemoradiotherapy in HPV16-positive cancers. The table came from immunoSEQ multiplex PCR; TCRdb's copy has only in-frame clones and leaves some out. The table has some 1,800 clones, more than 80% seen once. The sample was tumor tissue, taken from a patient who underwent chemoradiotherapy. All receptors derive from a human donor with HPV-associated anogenital cancer.

This clone came up once. The gene calls are TRBV7-2 and TRBJ2-5; unclear D gene. This CDR3 comprises 15 residues. Trimming stripped 4 bases from V and 5 bases from J, with 17 bases between. Looked up from germline, CDR1 is SGHTA and CDR2 is FQGNSA. This chain's CDR3 is CASSWATPDSETQYF. In DNA form, the CDR3 reads TGTGCCAGCAGCTGGGCCACACCTGATAGTGAGACCCAGTACTTC. The complete variable domain, with remaining parts taken from reference TRBV7-2 and TRBJ2-5, reads GAGVSQSPSNKVTEKGKDVELRCDPISGHTALYWYRQSLGQGLEFLIYFQGNSAPDKSGLPSDRFSAERTGGSVSTLTIQRTQQEDSAVYLCASSWATPDSETQYFGPGTRLLVL.

The chain carries TRBV28 and TRBJ1-3, with D hard to call. The CDR3 covers 16 residues. V lost 1 base and J 0 bases, leaving 10 bases between the germline ends. Germline CDR1 reads MDHEN; CDR2 reads SYDVKM. The CDR3 coding sequence is TGTGCCAGCAGTTTATACGGTTCTAGCTCTGGAAACACCATATATTTT. It specifies CASSLYGSSSGNTIYF. Full variable domain (remainder filled in from reference TRBV28 and TRBJ1-3): DVKVTQSSRYLVKRTGEKVFLECVQDMDHENMFWYRQDPGLGLRLIYFSYDVKMKEKGDIPEGYSVSREKKERFSLILESASTNQTSMYLCASSLYGSSSGNTIYFGEGSWLTVV.

In nucleotides, the CDR3 is TGTGCCAGCAGTGAAGCATCGGGGGGCGGGAACACTGAAGCTTTCTTT. This gives the protein CASSEASGGGNTEAFF. The chain recombines TRBV6-1 with TRBJ1-1, with D possibly matching TRBD1 (6 bases). Germline CDR1 is MNHNS and CDR2 is SASEGT. V was clipped by 0 bases and J by 1 base, with 12 bases between them. CDR3 size: 16 residues.

This chain uses TRBV20-1 with TRBJ1-4, with no clear D. Germline lookup yields CDR1 DFQATT and CDR2 SNEGSKA (reference sequence). CDR3 length equals 11 residues. V was clipped by 3 bases and J by 5 bases, with 4 bases between them. Here the CDR3 reads CSARSNEKLFF. In nucleotides, the CDR3 is TGCAGTGCTAGGTCAAATGAAAAACTGTTTTTT.

The rearrangement uses TRBV5-4 and TRBJ2-5; D possibly corresponds to TRBD2 (5 bases). The J call is doubtful: the DNA matches TRBJ2-7 better. This CDR3 spans 13 amino acids. CDR1 and CDR2 from the germline V gene are SGHNT and YYREEE (reference sequence). The CDR3 sequence is CASSLGQAGEQYF. In DNA form, the CDR3 reads TGTGCCAGCAGCTTGGGGCAGGCGGGCGAGCAGTACTTC.

In its sample, this clone was seen a few times. CDR3 sequence: CSVDQTNTEAFF. As DNA, the CDR3 is TGCAGCGTTGACCAGACGAACACTGAAGCTTTCTTT. The V gene is TRBV29-1, the J gene TRBJ1-1; D not certain. V lost 3 bases and J lost 1, with 6 bases in between. The length of the CDR3 is 12 residues. Per the germline V gene, CDR1 is SQVTM and CDR2 is ANQGSEA.

The chain combines TRBV5-4 with TRBJ1-3, with a weak D call TRBD1 (6 bases). CDR1 and CDR2 (germline): SGHNT, YYREEE (reference sequence). The CDR3 has 19 residues. V was trimmed by 0 bases and J by 0 bases, leaving 19 bases between them. The CDR3 loop reads CASSLASSMGHSSGNTIYF. The CDR3 DNA follows: TGTGCCAGCAGCTTGGCCTCGAGTATGGGACACAGCTCTGGAAACACCATATATTTT.

This chain links TRBV30 with TRBJ1-2, with D hard to call. The V end was cut by 0 bases, the J end by 6 bases, with 11 bases between. This CDR3 is built from 13 residues. Per germline, CDR1 GTSNPN and CDR2 SVGIG (reference sequence). DNA of the CDR3: TGTGCCTGGAGTGTATCGGGTGGAAATGGCTACACCTTC. Its protein product is CAWSVSGGNGYTF.